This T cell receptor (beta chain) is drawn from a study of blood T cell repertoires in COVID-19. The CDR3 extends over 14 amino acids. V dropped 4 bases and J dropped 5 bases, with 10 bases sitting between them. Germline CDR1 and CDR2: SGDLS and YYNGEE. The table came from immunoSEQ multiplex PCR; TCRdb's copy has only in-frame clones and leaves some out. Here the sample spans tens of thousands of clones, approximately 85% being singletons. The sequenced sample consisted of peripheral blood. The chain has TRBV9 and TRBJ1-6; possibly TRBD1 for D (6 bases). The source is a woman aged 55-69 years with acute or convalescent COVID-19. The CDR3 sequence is CASSKSGDNSPLHF. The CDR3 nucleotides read TGTGCCAGCAGCAAATCAGGGGATAATTCACCCCTCCACTTT. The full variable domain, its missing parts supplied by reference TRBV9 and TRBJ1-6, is DSGVTQTPKHLITATGQRVTLRCSPRSGDLSVYWYQQSLDQGLQFLIQYYNGEERAKGNILERFSAQQFPDLHSELNLSSLELGDSALYFCASSKSGDNSPLHFGNGTRLTVT.